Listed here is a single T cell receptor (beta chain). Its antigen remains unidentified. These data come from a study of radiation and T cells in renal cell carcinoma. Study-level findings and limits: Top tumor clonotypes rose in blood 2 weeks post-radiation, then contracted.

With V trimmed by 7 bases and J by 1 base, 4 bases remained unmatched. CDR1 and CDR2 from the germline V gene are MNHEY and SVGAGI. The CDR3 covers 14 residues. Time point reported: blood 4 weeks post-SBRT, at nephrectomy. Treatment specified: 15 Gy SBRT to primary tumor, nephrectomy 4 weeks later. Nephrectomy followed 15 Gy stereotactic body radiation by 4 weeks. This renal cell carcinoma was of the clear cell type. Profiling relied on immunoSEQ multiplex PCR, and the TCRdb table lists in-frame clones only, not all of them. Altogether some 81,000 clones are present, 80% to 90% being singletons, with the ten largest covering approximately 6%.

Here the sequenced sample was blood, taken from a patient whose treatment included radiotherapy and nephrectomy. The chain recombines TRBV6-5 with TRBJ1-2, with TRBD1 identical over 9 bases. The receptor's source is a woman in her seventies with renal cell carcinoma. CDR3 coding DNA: TGTGCCAGCAAAGGGGGACAGGGTAACTATGGCTACACCTTC. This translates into CASKGGQGNYGYTF.